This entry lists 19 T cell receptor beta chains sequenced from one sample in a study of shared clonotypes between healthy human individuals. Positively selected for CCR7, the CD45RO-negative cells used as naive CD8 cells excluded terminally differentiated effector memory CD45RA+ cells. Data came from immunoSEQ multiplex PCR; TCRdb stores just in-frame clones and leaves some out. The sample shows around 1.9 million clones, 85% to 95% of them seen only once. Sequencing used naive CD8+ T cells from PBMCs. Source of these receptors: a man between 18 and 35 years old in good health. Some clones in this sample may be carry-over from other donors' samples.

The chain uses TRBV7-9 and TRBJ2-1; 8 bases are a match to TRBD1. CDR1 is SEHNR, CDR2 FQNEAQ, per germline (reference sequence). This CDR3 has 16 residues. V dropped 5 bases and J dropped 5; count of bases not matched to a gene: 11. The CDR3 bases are TGTGCCAGCAGCCCACGGAGACAGGGGTCCCACAATGAGCAGTTCTTC. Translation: CASSPRRQGSHNEQFF.

CDR3 DNA sequence: TGTGCCAGTAGAATTGGAGGTGAGCAGTTCTTC. Translation: CASRIGGEQFF. The chain combines TRBV19 with TRBJ2-1, with D perhaps matching TRBD2 (5 bases). The germline gives CDR1 LNHDA, CDR2 SQIVND (reference sequence). V was shortened by 6 bases and J by 9 bases, with 9 bases between the two germline ends. This CDR3 spans 11 amino acids.

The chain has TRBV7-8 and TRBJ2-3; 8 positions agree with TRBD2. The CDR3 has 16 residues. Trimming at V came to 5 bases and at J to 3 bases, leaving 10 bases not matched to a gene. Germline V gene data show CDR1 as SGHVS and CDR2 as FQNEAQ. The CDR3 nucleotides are TGTGCCAGCAGCCTCCGGCCGGGACTAGAGACAGATACGCAGTATTTT. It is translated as CASSLRPGLETDTQYF.

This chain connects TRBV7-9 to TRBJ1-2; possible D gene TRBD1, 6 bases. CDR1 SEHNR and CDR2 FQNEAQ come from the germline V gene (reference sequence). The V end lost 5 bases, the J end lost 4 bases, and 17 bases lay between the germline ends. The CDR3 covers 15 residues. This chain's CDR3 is CASSRRDNNPYGYTF. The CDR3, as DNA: TGTGCCAGCAGCCGACGGGACAACAATCCCTATGGCTACACCTTC.

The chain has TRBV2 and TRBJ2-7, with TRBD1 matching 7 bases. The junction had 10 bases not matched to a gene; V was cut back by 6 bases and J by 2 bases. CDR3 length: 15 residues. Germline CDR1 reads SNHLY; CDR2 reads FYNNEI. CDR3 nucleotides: TGTGCCAGCAGCGGACGGGACAGCCCCACCTACGAGCAGTACTTC. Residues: CASSGRDSPTYEQYF.

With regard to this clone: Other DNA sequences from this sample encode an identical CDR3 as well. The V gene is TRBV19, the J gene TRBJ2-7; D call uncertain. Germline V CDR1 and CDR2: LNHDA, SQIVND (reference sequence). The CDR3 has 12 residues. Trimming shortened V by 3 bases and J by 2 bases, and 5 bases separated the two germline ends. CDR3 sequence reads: CASSIGPYEQYF. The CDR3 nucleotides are TGTGCCAGTAGTATTGGCCCCTACGAGCAGTACTTC.

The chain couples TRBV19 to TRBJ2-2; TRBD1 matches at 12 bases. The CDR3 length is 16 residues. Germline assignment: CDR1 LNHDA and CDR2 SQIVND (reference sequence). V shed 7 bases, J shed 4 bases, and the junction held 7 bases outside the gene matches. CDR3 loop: CASTAGTGGVTGELFF. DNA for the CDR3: TGTGCCAGTACCGCAGGGACAGGGGGCGTCACCGGGGAGCTGTTTTTT.

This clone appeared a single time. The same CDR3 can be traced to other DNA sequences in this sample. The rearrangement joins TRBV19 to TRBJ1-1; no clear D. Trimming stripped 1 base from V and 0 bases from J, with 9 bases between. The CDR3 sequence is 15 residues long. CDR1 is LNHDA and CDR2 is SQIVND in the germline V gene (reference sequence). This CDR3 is CASSIGGTLNTEAFF. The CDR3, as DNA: TGTGCCAGTAGTATAGGTGGAACCTTGAACACTGAAGCTTTCTTT.

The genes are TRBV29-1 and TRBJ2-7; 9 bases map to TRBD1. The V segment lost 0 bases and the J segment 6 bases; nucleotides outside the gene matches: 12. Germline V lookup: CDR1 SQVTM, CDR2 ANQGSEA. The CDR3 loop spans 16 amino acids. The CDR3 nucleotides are TGCAGCGTTGAAGATCCCGCGGGACAGGGTTTATTCGAGCAGTACTTC. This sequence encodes CSVEDPAGQGLFEQYF.

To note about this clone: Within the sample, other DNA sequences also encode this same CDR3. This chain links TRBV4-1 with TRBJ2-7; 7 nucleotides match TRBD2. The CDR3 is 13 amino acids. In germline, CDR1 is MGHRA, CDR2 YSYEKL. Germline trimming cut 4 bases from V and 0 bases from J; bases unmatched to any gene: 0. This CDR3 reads CASSPGGSYEQYF. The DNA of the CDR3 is TGCGCCAGCAGCCCGGGAGGCTCCTACGAGCAGTACTTC.

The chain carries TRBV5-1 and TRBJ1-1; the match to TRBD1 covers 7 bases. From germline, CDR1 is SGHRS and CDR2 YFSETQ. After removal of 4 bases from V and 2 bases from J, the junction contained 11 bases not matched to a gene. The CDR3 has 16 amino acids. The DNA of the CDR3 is TGCGCCAGCAGCCCCGGACAGGCCTCGTTTAACACTGAAGCTTTCTTT. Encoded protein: CASSPGQASFNTEAFF.

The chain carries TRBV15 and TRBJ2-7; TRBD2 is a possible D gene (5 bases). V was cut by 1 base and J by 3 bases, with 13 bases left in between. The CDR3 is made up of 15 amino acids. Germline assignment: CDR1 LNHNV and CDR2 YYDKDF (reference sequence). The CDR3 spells CATSRGEEDGYEQYF. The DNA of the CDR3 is TGTGCCACCAGCAGAGGCGAGGAGGACGGCTACGAGCAGTACTTC. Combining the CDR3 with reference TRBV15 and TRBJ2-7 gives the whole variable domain DAMVIQNPRYQVTQFGKPVTLSCSQTLNHNVMYWYQQKSSQAPKLLFHYYDKDFNNEADTPDNFQSRRPNTSFCFLDIRSPGLGDTAMYLCATSRGEEDGYEQYFGPGTRLTVT.

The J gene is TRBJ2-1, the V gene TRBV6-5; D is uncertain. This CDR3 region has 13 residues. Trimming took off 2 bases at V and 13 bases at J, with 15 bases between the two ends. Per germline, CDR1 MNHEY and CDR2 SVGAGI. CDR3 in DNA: TGTGCCAGCAGTTACACGGGCCGCTCAATTCAGTTCTTC. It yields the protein CASSYTGRSIQFF.

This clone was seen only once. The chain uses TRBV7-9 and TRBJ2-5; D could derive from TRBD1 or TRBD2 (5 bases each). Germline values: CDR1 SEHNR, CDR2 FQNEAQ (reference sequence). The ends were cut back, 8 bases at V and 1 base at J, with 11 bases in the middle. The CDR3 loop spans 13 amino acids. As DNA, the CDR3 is TGTGCCAGCGGGGGTAGGCCCCAAGAGACCCAGTACTTC. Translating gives CASGGRPQETQYF.

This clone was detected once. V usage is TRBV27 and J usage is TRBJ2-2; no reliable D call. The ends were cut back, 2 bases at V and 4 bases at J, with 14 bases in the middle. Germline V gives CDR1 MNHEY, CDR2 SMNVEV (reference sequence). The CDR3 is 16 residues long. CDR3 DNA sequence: TGTGCCAGCAGTTTAATACTCGCTATTGGCACCGGGGAGCTGTTTTTT. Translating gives CASSLILAIGTGELFF.

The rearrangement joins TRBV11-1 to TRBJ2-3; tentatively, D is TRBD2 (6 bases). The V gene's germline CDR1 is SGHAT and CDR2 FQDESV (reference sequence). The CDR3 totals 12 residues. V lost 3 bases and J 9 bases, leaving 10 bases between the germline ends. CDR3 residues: CASSFSAGTQYF. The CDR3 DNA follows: TGTGCCAGCAGCTTTTCGGCGGGGACGCAGTATTTT.

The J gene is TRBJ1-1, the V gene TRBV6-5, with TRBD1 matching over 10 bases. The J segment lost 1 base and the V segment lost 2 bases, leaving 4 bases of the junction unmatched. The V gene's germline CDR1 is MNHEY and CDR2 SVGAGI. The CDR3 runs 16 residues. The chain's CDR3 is CASSYETGGRNTEAFF. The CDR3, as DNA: TGTGCCAGCAGTTACGAGACAGGGGGCAGGAACACTGAAGCTTTCTTT.

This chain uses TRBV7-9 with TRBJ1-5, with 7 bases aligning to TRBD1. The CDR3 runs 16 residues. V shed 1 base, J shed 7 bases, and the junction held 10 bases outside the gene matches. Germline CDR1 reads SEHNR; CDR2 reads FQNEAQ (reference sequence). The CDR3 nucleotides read TGTGCCAGCAGCTTAGGGGGAGGGGACAGTGGACAGCCCCAGCATTTT. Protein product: CASSLGGGDSGQPQHF.

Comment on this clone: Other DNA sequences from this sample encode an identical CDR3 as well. The CDR3 spells CASSSPGGRETQYF. The CDR3, as DNA: TGTGCCAGCAGCTCTCCGGGGGGTCGAGAGACCCAGTACTTC. V is TRBV7-9 and J is TRBJ2-5; 7 bases align to TRBD2. Trimming took 4 bases from V and 4 from J; bases not matched to a gene: 6. The CDR3 has 14 amino acids. Germline V gene data show CDR1 as SEHNR and CDR2 as FQNEAQ (reference sequence).